This T cell receptor (beta chain) is from a study of blood T cell repertoires in COVID-19 (dated by TCRdb to about 2020). At the level of the whole study: Samples covering the acute and convalescent phases of COVID-19 were provided by collaborators in the United States, Italy and Spain. The material from the prospective study consisted of cDNA or gDNA derived from T cells, B-cell-depleted T cells, or PBMCs. Deeply sampled blood TCRbeta repertoires from subjects exposed to, actively infected with, or recovered from COVID-19 were included in the dataset. A freely available public database, intended as a resource for researchers studying the immune response to SARS-CoV-2, is where the repertoires were released. The samples were drawn from two sources: the first 160 participants of the ongoing ImmuneRACE study, and 1,254 subjects contributed by 6 global collaborators. Sample metadata almost always included a de-identified subject ID, COVID-19 status, age in years and sex. Where available, HLA class I and class II types were obtained from metadata supplied by the sample provider rather than from assay-based typing.

Each collaborating institution followed its own protocols to collect whole blood in K2EDTA tubes. For TCRbeta analysis, collaborators shipped samples as frozen whole blood, isolated PBMCs, or DNA extracted from either of those sample types. The CDR3 runs 14 amino acids, cysteine and phenylalanine included. Only the CDR3 DNA is retained, 42 bases long and in frame from the first base. CDR1 is given as SNHLY and CDR2 as FYNNEI, both from the germline V gene. Trimming removed 3 bases from V and 4 bases from J; the gene matches leave 3 bases unexplained. TCRbeta CDR3 regions were amplified from genomic DNA by means of the immunoSEQ Assay, a bias-controlled multiplex PCR. From the authors' description of their analysis: Within the assay, amplification of reference gene primers was used to estimate how many nucleated cells each sample contained. To quantify the absolute abundance of each unique TCRbeta CDR3 rearrangement, sequence reads were collapsed and filtered. For each sample, productive Simpson clonality was calculated as the square root of Simpson's diversity index over productive rearrangements. Here the immuneACCESS table is served through TCRdb, limited to in-frame sequences with V and J called. Missing clones are a known gap in these copies; in checked studies unresolved V genes cover under half, and the rest lacks a known reason. Clone size and V and J calls were adopted from that table, with D and trimming inferred from the DNA. This sample comprises tens of thousands of clones, 88% of them detected only once. The ten top clones hold roughly 30% of the sample.

Broad study findings and their caveats: The quantity of clinical and demographic metadata differed by source and by participant and was supplied without curation.

Regarding this clone: The antigen this receptor binds is unknown. The record has no base qualities; no much larger clone is one base away.

Sequencing input: peripheral blood. The TCR was taken from a man in his fifties with acute or convalescent COVID-19. The sequence is built from TRBV2 and TRBJ1-5; 7 bases in the junction line up with TRBD1. The CDR3 is CASSERGRNQPQHF. The DNA sequence is given as TGTGCCAGCAGTGAGAGGGGGCGGAATCAGCCCCAGCATTTT. Full variable domain (CDR3 extended with the reference TRBV2 and TRBJ1-5 proteins): EPEVTQTPSHQVTQMGQEVILRCVPISNHLYFYWYRQILGQKVEFLVSFYNNEISEKSEIFDDQFSVERPDGSNFTLKIRSTKLEDSAMYFCASSERGRNQPQHFGDGTRLSIL.